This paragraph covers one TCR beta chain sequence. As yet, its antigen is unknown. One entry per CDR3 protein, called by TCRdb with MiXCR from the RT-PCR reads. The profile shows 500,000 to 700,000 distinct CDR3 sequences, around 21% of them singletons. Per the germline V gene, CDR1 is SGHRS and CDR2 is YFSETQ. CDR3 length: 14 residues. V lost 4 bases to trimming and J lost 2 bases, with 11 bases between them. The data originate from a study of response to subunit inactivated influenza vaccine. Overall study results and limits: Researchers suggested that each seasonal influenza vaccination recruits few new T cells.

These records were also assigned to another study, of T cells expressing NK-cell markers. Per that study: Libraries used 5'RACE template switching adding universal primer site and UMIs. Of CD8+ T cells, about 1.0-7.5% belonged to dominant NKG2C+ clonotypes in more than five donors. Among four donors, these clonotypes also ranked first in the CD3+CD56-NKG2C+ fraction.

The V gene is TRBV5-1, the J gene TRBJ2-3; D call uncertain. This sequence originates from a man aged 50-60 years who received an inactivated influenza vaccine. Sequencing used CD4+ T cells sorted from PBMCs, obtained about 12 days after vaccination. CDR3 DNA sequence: TGCGCCAGCAGCCCCCTCCCACCCACAGATACGCAGTATTTT. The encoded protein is CASSPLPPTDTQYF. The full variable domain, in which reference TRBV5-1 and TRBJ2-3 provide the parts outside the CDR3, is KAGVTQTPRYLIKTRGQQVTLSCSPISGHRSVSWYQQTPGQGLQFLFEYFSETQRNKGNFPGRFSGRQFSNSRSEMNVSTLELGDSALYLCASSPLPPTDTQYFGPGTRLTVL.